What follows is one T cell receptor (beta chain) and its context. Its cognate antigen is unknown. The source of the sample is a study of cytomegalovirus exposure and HLA in healthy donors. Study-wide findings and caveats: Later work found most CMV-associated TCR beta chains apparently HLA-restricted. Presence/absence analyses took donor sequencing depth as roughly uniform. When a later analysis compared HLA-associated TCR beta chains with equally common others, the HLA-associated chains turned out to be more clonally expanded and to have lower generation probabilities. 164 TCR beta chains were listed as cytomegalovirus-associated.

The CDR3 runs 15 residues. The ends were cut back, 3 bases at V and 6 bases at J, with 15 bases in the middle. Germline V gene lookup returns CDR1 SEHNR and CDR2 FQNEAQ (reference sequence). PCR used 60 Vbeta primers and 13 Jbeta primers. Here immunoSEQ multiplex PCR was the method, and the copy in TCRdb shows in-frame clones only, minus some. This sample has about 170,000 clones, with approximately 81% found just once. The clonotype originates from a boy aged 2-15 years in good health and CMV-seronegative. The V gene is TRBV7-9, the J gene TRBJ2-4, with no clear D. Source material: PBMCs. CDR3 DNA sequence: TGTGCCAGCAGCTTGTTCCTCGGTGGAGTAAACATTCAGTACTTC. Amino acid sequence: CASSLFLGGVNIQYF.